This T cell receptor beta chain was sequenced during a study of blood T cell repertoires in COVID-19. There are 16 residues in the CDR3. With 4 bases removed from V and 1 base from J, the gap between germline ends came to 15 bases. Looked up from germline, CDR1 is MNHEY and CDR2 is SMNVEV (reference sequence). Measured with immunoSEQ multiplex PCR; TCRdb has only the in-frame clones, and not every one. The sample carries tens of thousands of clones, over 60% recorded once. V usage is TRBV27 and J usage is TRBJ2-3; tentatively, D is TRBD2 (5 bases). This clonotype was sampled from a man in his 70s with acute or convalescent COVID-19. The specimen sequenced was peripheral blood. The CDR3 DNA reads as TGTGCCAGCAGTTCCTACGGGGTCCGCGGCACAGATACGCAGTATTTT. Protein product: CASSSYGVRGTDTQYF.